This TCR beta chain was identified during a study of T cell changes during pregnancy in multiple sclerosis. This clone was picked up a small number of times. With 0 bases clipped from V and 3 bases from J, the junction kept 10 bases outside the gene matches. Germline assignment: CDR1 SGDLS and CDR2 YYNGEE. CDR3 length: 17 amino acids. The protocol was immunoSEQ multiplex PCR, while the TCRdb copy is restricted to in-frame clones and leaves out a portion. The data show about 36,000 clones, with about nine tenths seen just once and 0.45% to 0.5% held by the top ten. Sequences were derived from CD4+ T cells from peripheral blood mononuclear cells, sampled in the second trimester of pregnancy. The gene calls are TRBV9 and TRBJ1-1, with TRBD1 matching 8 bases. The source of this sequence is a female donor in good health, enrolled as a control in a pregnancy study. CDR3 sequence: CASSVATGGGGYTEAFF. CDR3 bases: TGTGCCAGCAGCGTAGCTACAGGGGGGGGCGGCTACACTGAAGCTTTCTTT.